Presented here are 25 T cell receptor beta chains from one specimen sequenced in a study of T cell responses to AZD1222 COVID-19 vaccine. Sequencing was performed with immunoSEQ multiplex PCR; in TCRdb, only in-frame clones are kept and a portion is missing. This table has 85,000 to 90,000 clones, around 90% appearing once. Sequenced material: peripheral blood, taken 28 days after the second AZD1222 dose. These receptors were obtained from an adult who received the AZD1222 COVID-19 vaccine.

This chain uses TRBV2 with TRBJ2-2, with D possibly matching TRBD1 (6 bases). The CDR3 runs to 13 residues. V was clipped by 4 bases and J by 8 bases, with 11 bases between them. Germline CDR1 reads SNHLY; CDR2 reads FYNNEI. CDR3 in DNA: TGTGCCAGCAGTGTGGGGGCCAGGGGGGAGCTGTTTTTT. Translating it yields CASSVGARGELFF.

The chain has TRBV6-1 and TRBJ1-2, with no clear D. The CDR3 totals 12 residues. Trimming stripped 1 base from V and 8 bases from J, with 8 bases between. CDR1 and CDR2 (germline): MNHNS, SASEGT. The CDR3 reads CASSEEVTGYTF. CDR3 bases: TGTGCCAGCAGTGAAGAGGTAACGGGCTACACCTTC.

The rearrangement links TRBV7-9 to TRBJ1-4; TRBD1 might be the D (5 bases). The CDR3 covers 14 residues. Trimming took 6 bases from V and 3 from J, leaving 11 bases between them. Germline loops: CDR1 SEHNR, CDR2 FQNEAQ (reference sequence). In nucleotides, the CDR3 is TGTGCCAGCAGTCAGGCGGGGGCTAATGAAAAACTGTTTTTT. It encodes CASSQAGANEKLFF.

The V and J genes are TRBV19 and TRBJ1-1; D is perhaps TRBD1 (6 bases). The CDR3 is 18 amino acids. Trimming cost V 3 bases and J 0 bases, with 20 bases left between them. The germline V gene encodes CDR1 LNHDA and CDR2 SQIVND (reference sequence). The CDR3 bases are TGTGCCAGTAGTATCCGCCCAGGGAGGGGGGGAATGAACACTGAAGCTTTCTTT. Translation gives CASSIRPGRGGMNTEAFF.

This chain connects TRBV6-1 to TRBJ1-1; weak D call: TRBD1 (5 bases). The CDR3 sequence is 13 residues long. Between the trimmed V and J ends, which lost 1 base and 12 bases, there was a span of 15 bases. The germline V gene has CDR1 MNHNS and CDR2 SASEGT. Written as DNA, the CDR3 is TGTGCCAGCAGTGAAGAGCCAGGGTTATGGACTTTCTTT. Its protein is CASSEEPGLWTFF.

The chain carries TRBV10-1 and TRBJ2-3; the D gene could be TRBD1 or TRBD2 (5 bases each). The CDR3 length is 13 residues. V dropped 0 bases and J dropped 6 bases, with 7 bases sitting between them. The germline V gene has CDR1 WNHNN and CDR2 SYGVQD (reference sequence). CDR3: CASSESGADTQYF. CDR3 nucleotides: TGCGCCAGCAGTGAGTCCGGGGCGGATACGCAGTATTTT.

Here the CDR3 DNA reads TGTGCCAGCAGCTTAGTTCGGAGAGAGGTATATTTT. This gives the protein CASSLVRREVYF. The J gene is TRBJ1-3, the V gene TRBV7-2; D is ambiguous. CDR1 is SGHTA and CDR2 is FQGNSA in the germline V gene. With 1 base removed from V and 14 bases from J, the gap between germline ends came to 12 bases. This CDR3 is 12 amino acids long. Full variable domain (outside the CDR3, taken from reference TRBV7-2 and TRBJ1-3): GAGVSQSPSNKVTEKGKDVELRCDPISGHTALYWYRQSLGQGLEFLIYFQGNSAPDKSGLPSDRFSAERTGGSVSTLTIQRTQQEDSAVYLCASSLVRREVYFGEGSWLTVV.

The chain uses TRBV19 and TRBJ2-7, with a possible D match to TRBD1 (6 bases). V lost 7 bases, J lost 3 bases, and 19 bases lay in between. CDR1 and CDR2 (germline): LNHDA, SQIVND (reference sequence). This CDR3 contains 15 residues. In nucleotides, the CDR3 is TGTGCCAGTACCCTGAGCAGTGGGACACACTACGAGCAGTACTTC. Protein product: CASTLSSGTHYEQYF.

This chain connects TRBV5-5 to TRBJ1-4, with D tentatively TRBD1 (6 bases). CDR1 SGHKS and CDR2 YYEKEE come from the germline V gene (reference sequence). V lost 4 bases to trimming and J lost 2 bases, with 15 bases between them. CDR3 length equals 16 residues. CDR3 amino acids: CASSRYYRGTNEKLFF. In nucleotides, the CDR3 is TGTGCCAGCAGCCGCTACTATAGGGGGACTAATGAAAAACTGTTTTTT.

This chain links TRBV5-1 with TRBJ1-1, with 9 positions matching TRBD1. With V trimmed by 4 bases and J by 0 bases, 4 bases remained unmatched. The CDR3 has 15 amino acids. Per germline, CDR1 SGHRS and CDR2 YFSETQ. The CDR3 here is CASSIGTGMNTEAFF. The CDR3 coding sequence is TGCGCCAGCAGCATCGGGACAGGGATGAACACTGAAGCTTTCTTT.

The J gene is TRBJ2-1, the V gene TRBV7-3; a possible D gene is TRBD1 (5 bases). Germline V CDR1 and CDR2: SGHTA, FQGTGA. This CDR3 has 17 residues. V was cut by 5 bases and J by 0 bases, with 17 bases left in between. The CDR3 spells CASSVQPHRSSYNEQFF. The CDR3 DNA sequence: TGTGCCAGCAGCGTCCAACCCCACAGGAGCTCCTACAATGAGCAGTTCTTC.

This chain links TRBV10-3 with TRBJ1-1, with D maybe TRBD1 (5 bases). The V end lost 6 bases, the J end lost 3 bases, and 14 bases lay between the germline ends. The CDR3 is made up of 14 amino acids. Germline V gene sequence: CDR1 ENHRY, CDR2 SYGVKD. The CDR3 coding sequence is TGTGCCATCAGCCGCGGGGTGGGGGACACTGAAGCTTTCTTT. The encoded protein is CAISRGVGDTEAFF.

This chain links TRBV6-1 with TRBJ1-6, with TRBD1 matching over 10 bases. The junction had 5 bases not matched to a gene; V was cut back by 4 bases and J by 2 bases. The CDR3 sequence is 17 residues long. Germline V gives CDR1 MNHNS, CDR2 SASEGT. CDR3 amino acids: CASSVKGQGAYNSPLHF. CDR3 DNA: TGTGCCAGCAGTGTCAAAGGACAGGGGGCCTATAATTCACCCCTCCACTTT.

This clone was counted between two and nine times. This chain's CDR3 is CASSLDRGIQPQHF. CDR3 coding DNA: TGTGCCAGCAGCTTAGATCGGGGTATCCAGCCCCAGCATTTT. The chain is built from TRBV7-9 and TRBJ1-5; no firm D call. Per the germline V gene, CDR1 is SEHNR and CDR2 is FQNEAQ (reference sequence). The CDR3 has 14 amino acids. Trimming cost V 1 base and J 7 bases, with 11 bases left between them. Full variable domain (rest looked up from reference TRBV7-9 and TRBJ1-5): DTGVSQNPRHKITKRGQNVTFRCDPISEHNRLYWYRQTLGQGPEFLTYFQNEAQLEKSRLLSDRFSAERPKGSFSTLEIQRTEQGDSAMYLCASSLDRGIQPQHFGDGTRLSIL.

The rearrangement joins TRBV4-1 to TRBJ2-3, with 8 positions matching TRBD2. Germline CDR1 MGHRA, CDR2 YSYEKL. The CDR3 loop spans 14 amino acids. V trimming: 3 bases; J trimming: 1 base; junction bases outside the gene matches: 0. This CDR3 is CASSHGGGTDTQYF. The CDR3 DNA follows: TGCGCCAGCAGCCACGGGGGGGGCACAGATACGCAGTATTTT.

This rearrangement joins TRBV21-1 to TRBJ2-5; the table's D call, TRBD2, has no DNA check behind it. TRBV21-1 has pseudogene status. The CDR3 has 14 amino acids. CDR3 loop: CASSELWDLKTQYF. The CDR3 bases are TGTGCCAGCAGCGAACTATGGGACTTAAAGACCCAGTACTTC.

The chain joins TRBV27 to TRBJ2-1, with D maybe TRBD2 (5 bases). The germline V gene has CDR1 MNHEY and CDR2 SMNVEV (reference sequence). This CDR3 comprises 14 residues. V was shortened by 3 bases and J by 5 bases, with 11 bases between the two germline ends. The CDR3 protein is CASSFSRANNEQFF. In nucleotides, the CDR3 is TGTGCCAGCAGTTTTTCGAGGGCTAACAATGAGCAGTTCTTC.

This CDR3 reads CASIPSRGRIYNEQFF. Written as DNA, the CDR3 is TGTGCCAGTATTCCCTCCCGTGGGCGGATCTACAATGAGCAGTTCTTC. The chain uses TRBV19 and TRBJ2-1; D unresolved. The V gene's germline CDR1 is LNHDA and CDR2 SQIVND (reference sequence). This CDR3 has 16 amino acids. The V gene lost 7 bases and the J gene lost 3 bases, with 19 bases spanning the gap.

V usage is TRBV29-1 and J usage is TRBJ2-7; 14 bases are shared with TRBD2. CDR3 length: 13 residues. Germline CDR1 reads SQVTM; CDR2 reads ANQGSEA. J was trimmed by 7 bases and V by 4 bases; bases with no gene match: 3. The CDR3 nucleotides read TGCAGCGTTGTTCGGACTAGCGGGGGGGAGCAGTACTTC. Residues: CSVVRTSGGEQYF.

The chain combines TRBV7-3 with TRBJ2-6; D is ambiguous. The CDR3 loop spans 16 amino acids. Trimming removed 2 bases at V and 2 bases at J, with 10 bases between. The germline CDR1 and CDR2 sequences are SGHTA and FQGTGA. The CDR3 protein is CASSLQSVAGANVLTF. In nucleotides, the CDR3 is TGTGCCAGCAGCTTACAGAGCGTCGCTGGGGCCAACGTCCTGACTTTC.

The chain employs TRBV29-1 and TRBJ2-1, with D hard to call. Trimming left V 5 bases short and J 0 bases short, with 14 bases between. The CDR3 contains 15 residues. CDR1 SQVTM and CDR2 ANQGSEA come from the germline V gene. Written as DNA, the CDR3 is TGCAGCGTTACACGGTCACCGGGCTCCTACAATGAGCAGTTCTTC. Translated: CSVTRSPGSYNEQFF.

The rearrangement joins TRBV6-5 to TRBJ1-6, with 7 positions matching TRBD1. CDR1 is MNHEY and CDR2 is SVGAGI in the germline V gene. CDR3 length: 15 amino acids. The ends lost 5 bases at V and 10 bases at J; junction bases unmatched: 11. The CDR3 loop reads CASSRTGEAASPLHF. CDR3 in DNA: TGTGCCAGCAGTCGTACAGGGGAGGCAGCCTCACCCCTCCACTTT.

The chain joins TRBV21-1 to TRBJ2-3. TRBV21-1 is a pseudogene segment. The CDR3 runs to 19 residues. The CDR3 is CASSKGVRTDQVVGDTQYF. The CDR3 nucleotides read TGTGCCAGCAGCAAAGGGGTTAGAACCGATCAAGTCGTGGGAGATACGCAGTATTTT.

The rearrangement joins TRBV18 to TRBJ1-3, with a weak D call TRBD1 (5 bases). This CDR3 is built from 15 residues. V lost 3 bases and J lost 3, with 12 bases in between. Per the germline V gene, CDR1 is KGHSH and CDR2 is LQKENI. Written as DNA, the CDR3 is TGTGCCAGCTCACCGAACCCCAGGGATGGAAACACCATATATTTT. Protein: CASSPNPRDGNTIYF.

The V call is TRBV10-3, the J call TRBJ1-3; 7 bases are a match to TRBD1. CDR3 length: 16 residues. With 4 bases clipped from V and 0 bases from J, the junction kept 6 bases outside the gene matches. Germline-derived CDR1 and CDR2 are ENHRY and SYGVKD. The CDR3 loop is CAISGWTGSSGNTIYF. In DNA form, the CDR3 reads TGTGCCATCAGTGGGTGGACAGGCTCCTCTGGAAACACCATATATTTT.